Listed here is a single T cell receptor (beta chain). The antigen remains unidentified. Treatment: oral pan-JAK inhibitor, 5-10 mg twice daily. Alopecia areata patients gave lesional scalp punch biopsies and peripheral blood samples. RNA extraction and reverse transcription yielded cDNA as sequencing template. Sequencing used immunoSEQ multiplex PCR; TCRdb keeps in-frame clones, though not all of them. The profile shows 2,500 to 3,500 clones, approximately 79% of them singletons. The data derive from a study of CD8+ T cells in alopecia areata. For the study at large: The authors scored treated patients' severity by affected scalp percentage. Study observations and caveats: Many expanded lesional clones persisted during tofacitinib (in both scalp and blood).

The germline V and J ends were trimmed by 4 bases and 4 bases, with 14 bases remaining between them. Germline V gene data show CDR1 as SGHTS and CDR2 as YDEGEE. This CDR3 is built from 15 residues. The sample was skin, taken at week 24, from a patient treated with tofacitinib. The receptor's source is a human donor with alopecia areata. V and J are TRBV5-8 and TRBJ2-2; no definite D call. CDR3 DNA: TGTGCCAGCAGCAGAAGCTGGACGGTCACCGGGGAGCTGTTTTTT. Its protein is CASSRSWTVTGELFF.